This T cell receptor (beta chain) stems from a study of PD-1 blockade in mismatch repair-deficient tumors. Study context: Enrolled about 2012-2017, patients had progressing, pretreated mismatch repair-deficient cancers of 12 to 13 types.

The ends lost 6 bases at V and 3 bases at J; junction bases unmatched: 1. Germline V lookup: CDR1 MNHNS, CDR2 SASEGT. The CDR3 is made up of 13 amino acids. Every patient had mismatch repair deficiency by PCR or immunohistochemistry. TCR sequencing covered a few patients who responded to pembrolizumab. Assay: immunoSEQ multiplex PCR; the TCRdb copy retains only in-frame clones and omits some. Counted here are approximately 16,000 clones, approximately 80% occurring once; the ten biggest clones make up roughly 1.5%. The sequence was collected from an adult with mismatch repair-deficient cancer. The source was PBMCs, collected less than 25 weeks after starting pembrolizumab. The V and J genes are TRBV6-1 and TRBJ2-1, with 8 positions matching TRBD1. DNA for the CDR3: TGTGCCAGCAGACAGGGGGGCTACAATGAGCAGTTCTTC. Its translation is CASRQGGYNEQFF.